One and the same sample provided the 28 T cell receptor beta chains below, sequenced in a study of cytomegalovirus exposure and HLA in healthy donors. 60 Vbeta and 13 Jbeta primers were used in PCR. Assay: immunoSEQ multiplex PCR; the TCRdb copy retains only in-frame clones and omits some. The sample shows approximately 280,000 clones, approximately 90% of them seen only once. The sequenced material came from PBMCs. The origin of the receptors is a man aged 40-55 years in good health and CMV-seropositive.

The CDR3, as DNA: TGTGCCAGCAGCTCCCTGACAGGGAACTATGGCTACACCTTC. As protein: CASSSLTGNYGYTF. The chain recombines TRBV7-8 with TRBJ1-2; TRBD1 matches at 7 bases. V was clipped by 4 bases and J by 2 bases; unmatched bases: 4. Germline CDR1 is SGHVS and CDR2 is FQNEAQ. The CDR3 runs to 14 residues.

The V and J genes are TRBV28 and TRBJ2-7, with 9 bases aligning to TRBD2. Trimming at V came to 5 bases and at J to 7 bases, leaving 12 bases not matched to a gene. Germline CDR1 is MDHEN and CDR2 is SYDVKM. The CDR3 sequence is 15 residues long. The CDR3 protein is CASSILSGRDGEQYF. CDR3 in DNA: TGTGCCAGCAGTATACTTAGCGGGAGAGACGGAGAGCAGTACTTC.

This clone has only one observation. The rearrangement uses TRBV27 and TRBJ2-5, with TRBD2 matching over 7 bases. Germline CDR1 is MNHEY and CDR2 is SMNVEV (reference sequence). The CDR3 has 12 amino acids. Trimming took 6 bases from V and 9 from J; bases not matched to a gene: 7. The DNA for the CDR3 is TGTGCCAGCAGATCGGGGGGAGGGGCCCAGTACTTC. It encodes CASRSGGGAQYF.

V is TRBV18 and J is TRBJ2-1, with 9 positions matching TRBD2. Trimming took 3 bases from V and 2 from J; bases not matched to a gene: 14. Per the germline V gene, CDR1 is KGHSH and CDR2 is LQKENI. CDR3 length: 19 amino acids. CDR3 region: CASSPLISSGSRPYNEQFF. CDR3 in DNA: TGTGCCAGCTCACCTCTGATCAGTAGCGGGAGTAGGCCCTACAATGAGCAGTTCTTC.

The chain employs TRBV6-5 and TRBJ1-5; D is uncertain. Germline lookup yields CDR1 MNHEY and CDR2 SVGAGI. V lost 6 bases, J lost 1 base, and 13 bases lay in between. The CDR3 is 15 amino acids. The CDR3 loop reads CASSTSHASNQPQHF. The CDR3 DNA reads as TGTGCCAGCAGCACTTCTCACGCAAGCAATCAGCCCCAGCATTTT.

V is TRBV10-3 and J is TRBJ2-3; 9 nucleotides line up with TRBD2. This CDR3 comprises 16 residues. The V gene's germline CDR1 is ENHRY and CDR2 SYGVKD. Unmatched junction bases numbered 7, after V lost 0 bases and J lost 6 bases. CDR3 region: CAISESELAGVDTQYF. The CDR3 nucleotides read TGTGCCATCAGTGAGTCGGAGTTAGCGGGAGTGGATACGCAGTATTTT.

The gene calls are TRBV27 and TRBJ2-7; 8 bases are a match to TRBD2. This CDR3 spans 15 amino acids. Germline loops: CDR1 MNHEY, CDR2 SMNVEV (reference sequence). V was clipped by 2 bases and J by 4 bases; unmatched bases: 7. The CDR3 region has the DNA TGTGCCAGCAGTTTAACTAGCGGAGAAGGGTACGAGCAGTACTTC. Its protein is CASSLTSGEGYEQYF.

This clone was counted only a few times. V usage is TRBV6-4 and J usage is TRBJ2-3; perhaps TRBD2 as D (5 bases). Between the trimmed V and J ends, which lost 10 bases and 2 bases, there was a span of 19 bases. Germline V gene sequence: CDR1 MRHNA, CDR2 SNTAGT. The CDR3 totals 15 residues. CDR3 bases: TGTGCCACCTCCTTCCGAGGGCGATACACAGATACGCAGTATTTT. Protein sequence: CATSFRGRYTDTQYF.

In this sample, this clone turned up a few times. In DNA, the CDR3 is TGCGCCAGCCGGGACAGGGGGAACACTGAAGCTTTCTTT. Protein: CASRDRGNTEAFF. The chain is built from TRBV10-2 and TRBJ1-1; 10 bases are shared with TRBD1. This CDR3 contains 13 residues. Germline assignment: CDR1 WSHSY and CDR2 SAAADI. With V trimmed by 8 bases and J by 1 base, 1 base remained unmatched.

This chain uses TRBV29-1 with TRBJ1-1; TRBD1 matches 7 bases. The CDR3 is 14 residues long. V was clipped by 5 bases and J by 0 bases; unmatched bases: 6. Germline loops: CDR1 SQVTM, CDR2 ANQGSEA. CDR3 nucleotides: TGCAGCGTTTCCTCGGGACAGCTGAACACTGAAGCTTTCTTT. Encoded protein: CSVSSGQLNTEAFF.

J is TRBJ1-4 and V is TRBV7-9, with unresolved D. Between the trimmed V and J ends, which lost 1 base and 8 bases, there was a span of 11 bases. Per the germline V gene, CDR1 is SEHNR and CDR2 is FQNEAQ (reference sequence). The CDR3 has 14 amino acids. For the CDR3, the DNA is TGTGCCAGCAGCTTAGTAGGCGGGAGCGAAAAACTGTTTTTT. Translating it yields CASSLVGGSEKLFF.

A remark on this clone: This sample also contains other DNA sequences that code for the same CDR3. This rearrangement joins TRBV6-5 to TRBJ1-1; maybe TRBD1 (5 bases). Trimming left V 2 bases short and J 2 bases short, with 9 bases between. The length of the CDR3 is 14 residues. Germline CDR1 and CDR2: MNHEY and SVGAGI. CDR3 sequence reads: CASSYGHLNTEAFF. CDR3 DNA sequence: TGTGCCAGCAGTTACGGACACCTTAACACTGAAGCTTTCTTT.

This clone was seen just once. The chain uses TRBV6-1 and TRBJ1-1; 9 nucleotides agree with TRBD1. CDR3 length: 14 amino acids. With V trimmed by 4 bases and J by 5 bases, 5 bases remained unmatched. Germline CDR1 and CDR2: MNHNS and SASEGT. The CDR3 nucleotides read TGTGCCAGCAGTGCGGACAGGGGTAGGACTGAAGCTTTCTTT. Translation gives CASSADRGRTEAFF.

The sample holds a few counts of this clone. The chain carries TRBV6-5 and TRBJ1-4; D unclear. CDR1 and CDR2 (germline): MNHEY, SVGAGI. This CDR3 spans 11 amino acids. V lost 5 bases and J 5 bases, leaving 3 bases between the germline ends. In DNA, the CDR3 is TGTGCCAGCAGTGCGAATGAAAAACTGTTTTTT. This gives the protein CASSANEKLFF.

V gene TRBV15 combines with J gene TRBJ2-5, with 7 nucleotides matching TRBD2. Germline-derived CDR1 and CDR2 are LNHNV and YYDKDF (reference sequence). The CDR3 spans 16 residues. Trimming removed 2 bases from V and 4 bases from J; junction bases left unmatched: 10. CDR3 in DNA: TGTGCCACCAGCAGATCCGGGACTACGAAGGTAGAGACCCAGTACTTC. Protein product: CATSRSGTTKVETQYF.

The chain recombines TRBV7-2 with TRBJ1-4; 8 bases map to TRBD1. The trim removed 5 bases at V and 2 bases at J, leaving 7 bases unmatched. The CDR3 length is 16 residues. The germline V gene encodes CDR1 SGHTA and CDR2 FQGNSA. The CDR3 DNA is TGTGCCAGCAGCCCAGGACAGGGAGTTACTAATGAAAAACTGTTTTTT. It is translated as CASSPGQGVTNEKLFF.

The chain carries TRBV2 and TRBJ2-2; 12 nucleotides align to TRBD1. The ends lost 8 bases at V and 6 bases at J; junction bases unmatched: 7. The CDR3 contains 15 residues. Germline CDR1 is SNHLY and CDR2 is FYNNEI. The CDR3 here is CASEVWDRGPGELFF. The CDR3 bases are TGTGCCAGCGAAGTCTGGGACAGGGGGCCCGGGGAGCTGTTTTTT. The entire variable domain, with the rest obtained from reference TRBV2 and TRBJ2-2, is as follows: EPEVTQTPSHQVTQMGQEVILRCVPISNHLYFYWYRQILGQKVEFLVSFYNNEISEKSEIFDDQFSVERPDGSNFTLKIRSTKLEDSAMYFCASEVWDRGPGELFFGEGSRLTVL.

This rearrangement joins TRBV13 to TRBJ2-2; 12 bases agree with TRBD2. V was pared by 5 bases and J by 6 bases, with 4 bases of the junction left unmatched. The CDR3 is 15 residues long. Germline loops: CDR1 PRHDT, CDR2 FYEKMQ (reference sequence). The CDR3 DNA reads TGTGCCAGCAGCACGACTAGCGGGAGCTCCGGGGAGCTGTTTTTT. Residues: CASSTTSGSSGELFF.

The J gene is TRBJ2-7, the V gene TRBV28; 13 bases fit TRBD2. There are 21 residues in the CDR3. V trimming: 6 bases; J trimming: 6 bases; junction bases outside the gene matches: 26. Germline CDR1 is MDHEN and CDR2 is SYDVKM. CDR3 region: CASSHLRTSGSRAGWGTEQYF. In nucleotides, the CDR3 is TGTGCCAGCAGCCACCTTCGGACTAGCGGGAGCCGTGCTGGATGGGGTACCGAGCAGTACTTC.

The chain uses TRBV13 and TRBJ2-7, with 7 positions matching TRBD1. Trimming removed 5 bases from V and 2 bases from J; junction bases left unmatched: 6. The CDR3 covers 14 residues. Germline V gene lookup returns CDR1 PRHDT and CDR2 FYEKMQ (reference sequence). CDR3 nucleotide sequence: TGTGCCAGCAGCCACCCGGGACAGACCTACGAGCAGTACTTC. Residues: CASSHPGQTYEQYF.

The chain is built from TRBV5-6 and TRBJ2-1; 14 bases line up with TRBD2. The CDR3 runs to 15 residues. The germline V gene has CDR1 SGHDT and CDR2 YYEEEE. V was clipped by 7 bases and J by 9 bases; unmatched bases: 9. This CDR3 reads CASCSGTSGSSEQFF. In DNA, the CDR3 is TGTGCCAGCTGCTCCGGGACTAGCGGGAGTTCTGAGCAGTTCTTC.

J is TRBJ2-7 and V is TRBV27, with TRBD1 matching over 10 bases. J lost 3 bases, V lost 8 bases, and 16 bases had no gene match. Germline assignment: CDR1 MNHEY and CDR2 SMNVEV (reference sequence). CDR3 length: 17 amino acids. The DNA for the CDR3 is TGTGCCAGCGGAGGTAGGAACCGGGACAGGGGAGACTACGAGCAGTACTTC. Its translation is CASGGRNRDRGDYEQYF.

CDR3 region: CASSSGQGIYGYTF. The CDR3 DNA follows: TGTGCCAGCAGCTCCGGACAGGGTATCTATGGCTACACCTTC. The V and J genes are TRBV7-9 and TRBJ1-2, with TRBD1 matching 8 bases. Germline assignment: CDR1 SEHNR and CDR2 FQNEAQ (reference sequence). The CDR3 loop spans 14 amino acids. The J segment lost 4 bases and the V segment lost 4 bases, leaving 5 bases of the junction unmatched.

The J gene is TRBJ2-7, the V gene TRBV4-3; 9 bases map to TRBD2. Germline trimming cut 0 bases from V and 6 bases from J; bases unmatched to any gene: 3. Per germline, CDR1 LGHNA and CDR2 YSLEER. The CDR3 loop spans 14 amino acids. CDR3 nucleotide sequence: TGCGCCAGCAGCCAAGACCCAGCGGGAGGCGAGCAGTACTTC. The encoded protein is CASSQDPAGGEQYF.

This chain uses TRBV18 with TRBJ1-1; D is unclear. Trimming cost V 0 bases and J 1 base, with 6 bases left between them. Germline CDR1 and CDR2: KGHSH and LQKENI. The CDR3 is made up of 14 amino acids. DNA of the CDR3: TGTGCCAGCTCACCACCGGCCAGGAACACTGAAGCTTTCTTT. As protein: CASSPPARNTEAFF.

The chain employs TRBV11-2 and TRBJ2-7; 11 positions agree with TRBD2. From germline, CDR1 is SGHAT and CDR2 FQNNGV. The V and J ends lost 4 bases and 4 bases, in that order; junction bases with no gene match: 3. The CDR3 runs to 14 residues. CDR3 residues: CASSSTSGIYEQYF. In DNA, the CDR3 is TGTGCCAGCAGCTCGACTAGCGGGATATACGAGCAGTACTTC.

The CDR3 region is CASSEVQATPQYF. CDR3 coding DNA: TGTGCCAGCAGTGAAGTCCAAGCCACGCCGCAGTATTTT. The rearrangement joins TRBV6-1 to TRBJ2-3; D is unresolved. The germline CDR1 and CDR2 sequences are MNHNS and SASEGT. V was pared by 1 base and J by 10 bases, with 12 bases between. The CDR3 is made up of 13 amino acids.

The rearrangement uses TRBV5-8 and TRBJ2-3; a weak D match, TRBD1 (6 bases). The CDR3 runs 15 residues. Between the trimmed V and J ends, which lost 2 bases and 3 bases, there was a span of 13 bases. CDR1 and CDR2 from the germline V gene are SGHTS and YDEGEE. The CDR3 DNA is TGTGCCAGCAGCTTACTGGGGCAGGGGACAGATACGCAGTATTTT. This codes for CASSLLGQGTDTQYF. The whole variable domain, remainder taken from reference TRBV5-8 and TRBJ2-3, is EAGVTQSPTHLIKTRGQQATLRCSPISGHTSVYWYQQALGLGLQFLLWYDEGEERNRGNFPPRFSGRQFPNYSSELNVNALELEDSALYLCASSLLGQGTDTQYFGPGTRLTVL.